The count of the clone carrying this T cell receptor (beta chain) is one. The source of the sample is a study of cytotoxic CD8 clonotypes in ibrutinib-treated CLL. TCRdb's table, derived via immunoSEQ multiplex PCR, lists solely in-frame clones and lacks some. This table has roughly 130,000 clones, roughly three quarters appearing once. The sample here was PBMCs, taken after 12 months of ibrutinib treatment. The receptor was isolated from a human donor with chronic lymphocytic leukemia.

CDR3 nucleotide sequence: TGCGCCAGCAGCGGGGTAGGGCCACCATCCTACGAGCAGTACTTC. Translated: CASSGVGPPSYEQYF. The chain employs TRBV4-1 and TRBJ2-7; no clear D gene. The CDR3 spans 15 residues. CDR1 MGHRA and CDR2 YSYEKL come from the germline V gene. V shed 5 bases and J shed 1 base, with 15 bases lying between them.